One and the same sample provided the 27 T cell receptor beta chains below, sequenced in a study of T cells in Graves' hyperthyroidism and ophthalmopathy. Amplification yielded TCR beta CDR3 regions, with RNA transcripts as the source. The HTBI set primed first-round TCR CDR3 RT-PCR. Each CDR3 protein gets one entry after TCRdb re-called the multiplex PCR reads with MiXCR. The sample yields just under 750,000 distinct CDR3 sequences, about 35% seen once. The sequenced sample consisted of blood. These receptors originate from a woman aged 35 to 49 with Graves' hyperthyroidism.

The rearrangement uses TRBV3-1 and TRBJ2-7; D possibly corresponds to TRBD2 (5 bases). V was pared by 4 bases and J by 6 bases, with 13 bases between. The CDR3 runs 13 residues. Germline-derived CDR1 and CDR2 are LGHDT and YNNKEL (reference sequence). The CDR3 region is CASSPQLAGEQYF. The CDR3 DNA is TGTGCCAGCAGCCCCCAGCTAGCCGGCGAGCAGTACTTC.

This chain connects TRBV20-1 to TRBJ1-1; tentative D call: TRBD1 (6 bases). Trimming took off 8 bases at V and 0 bases at J, with 16 bases between the two ends. The CDR3 loop spans 14 amino acids. Germline loops: CDR1 DFQATT, CDR2 SNEGSKA (reference sequence). The CDR3 here is CSSTPGAMNTEAFF. The CDR3 DNA sequence: TGCAGTAGCACCCCGGGGGCCATGAACACTGAAGCTTTCTTT.

This chain links TRBV2 with TRBJ2-6, with TRBD1 matching 9 bases. The trim removed 6 bases at V and 2 bases at J, leaving 5 bases unmatched. Germline V gives CDR1 SNHLY, CDR2 FYNNEI. The CDR3 extends over 16 amino acids. The CDR3, as DNA: TGTGCCAGCAGCCCCAGGACAGGGGCTGGGGCCAACGTCCTGACTTTC. Its translation: CASSPRTGAGANVLTF.

The chain links TRBV7-2 to TRBJ1-1; 7 positions agree with TRBD1. The V gene end was trimmed by 5 bases and the J gene end by 1 base; junction bases not matched to a gene: 7. The CDR3 loop spans 15 amino acids. The germline CDR1 and CDR2 sequences are SGHTA and FQGNSA. CDR3 in DNA: TGTGCCAGCAGCGGCAGGGGGGACCCGAACACTGAAGCTTTCTTT. As protein: CASSGRGDPNTEAFF.

The rearrangement uses TRBV20-1 and TRBJ2-1, with unresolved D. The CDR3 has 12 residues. Germline V CDR1 and CDR2: DFQATT, SNEGSKA (reference sequence). Trimming left V 5 bases short and J 7 bases short, with 12 bases between. The CDR3 nucleotides are TGCAGTGCTGCTCAAGTGGGGAATGAGCAGTTCTTC. This sequence encodes CSAAQVGNEQFF.

The genes are TRBV19 and TRBJ1-4; D gene uncertain. CDR1 and CDR2 (germline): LNHDA, SQIVND (reference sequence). This CDR3 comprises 14 residues. Trimming shortened V by 4 bases and J by 5 bases, and 11 bases separated the two germline ends. The CDR3, as DNA: TGTGCCAGTAGTAACGGTGTCGGCAATGAAAAACTGTTTTTT. It specifies CASSNGVGNEKLFF.

This clonotype has a handful of counts. V and J are TRBV5-1 and TRBJ2-7; D is possibly TRBD2 (6 bases). This CDR3 has 17 residues. The V gene lost 4 bases and the J gene lost 0 bases, with 20 bases spanning the gap. Germline V gene lookup returns CDR1 SGHRS and CDR2 YFSETQ. The CDR3 nucleotides are TGCGCCAGCAGCCAAGACCGGGACTCCACATTCTCCTACGAGCAGTACTTC. Translating gives CASSQDRDSTFSYEQYF. Full variable domain (remainder filled in from reference TRBV5-1 and TRBJ2-7): KAGVTQTPRYLIKTRGQQVTLSCSPISGHRSVSWYQQTPGQGLQFLFEYFSETQRNKGNFPGRFSGRQFSNSRSEMNVSTLELGDSALYLCASSQDRDSTFSYEQYFGPGTRLTVT.

This clonotype was picked up a small number of times. This sequence joins TRBV12-3 or TRBV12-4 and TRBJ2-7; the match to TRBD1 covers 8 bases. The V and J ends lost 5 bases and 5 bases, in that order; junction bases with no gene match: 11. This CDR3 has 15 residues. The CDR3 DNA sequence: TGTGCCAGCAGTCGACTACCCGGGACAGGAGACGAGCAGTACTTC. It codes for CASSRLPGTGDEQYF.

Remarks on this clonotype: Just one base apart from a much larger clone, this may be a read error. The chain recombines TRBV12-3 or TRBV12-4 with TRBJ1-4; D is unresolved. The CDR3 has 12 residues. V lost 5 bases and J 12 bases, leaving 13 bases between the germline ends. The CDR3 DNA reads TGTGCCAGCAGTGTGCCTTTAGCGGAACTGTTTTTT. Its protein is CASSVPLAELFF.

This clonotype was observed many times. The V call is TRBV12-3 or TRBV12-4, the J call TRBJ1-1; D remains unclear. V dropped 5 bases and J dropped 1 base, with 14 bases sitting between them. The length of the CDR3 is 15 residues. The CDR3 bases are TGTGCCAGCAGTCCCGAGATCGGTGCGAACACTGAAGCTTTCTTT. Protein product: CASSPEIGANTEAFF.

Points on this clonotype: A read error may be the cause here, since a much bigger clone is one base away. The rearrangement links TRBV12-3 or TRBV12-4 to TRBJ1-1; D perhaps matches TRBD1 (5 bases). V was trimmed by 4 bases and J by 7 bases, leaving 19 bases between them. The CDR3 has 15 amino acids. CDR3 coding DNA: TGTGCCAGCAGTTCCTCCCGGACACTGACTAATGAAGCTTTCTTT. Its translation is CASSSSRTLTNEAFF.

This clonotype was observed many times. This rearrangement joins TRBV24-1 to TRBJ2-2; D ambiguous. The CDR3 spans 11 residues. V was shortened by 5 bases and J by 7 bases, with 4 bases between the two germline ends. CDR1 is KGHDR, CDR2 SFDVKD, per germline. The CDR3 DNA is TGTGCCACCAGTGTATTCGGGGAGCTGTTTTTT. Translated, it gives CATSVFGELFF.

This clonotype appeared once. V usage is TRBV14 and J usage is TRBJ2-5; 8 bases match TRBD2. The CDR3 spans 19 residues. V was clipped by 4 bases and J by 3 bases; unmatched bases: 19. Looked up from germline, CDR1 is SGHDN and CDR2 is FVKESK. CDR3 nucleotides: TGTGCCAGCAGCCCTCAACCCGGACTAGCCCTATCGCCGGAAGAGACCCAGTACTTC. It codes for CASSPQPGLALSPEETQYF.

The CDR3 DNA follows: TGTGCCAGCAGTTTAACTTTAGCCTACACCGGGGAGCTGTTTTTT. Translation gives CASSLTLAYTGELFF. V usage is TRBV12-3 or TRBV12-4 and J usage is TRBJ2-2; D is undetermined. V lost 2 bases, J lost 3 bases, and 10 bases lay in between. This CDR3 is built from 15 residues.

The gene calls are TRBV29-1 and TRBJ2-1; D possibly matches TRBD1 or TRBD2 (5 bases each). The CDR3 has 12 amino acids. The germline CDR1 and CDR2 sequences are SQVTM and ANQGSEA. Trimming left V 7 bases short and J 6 bases short, with 13 bases between. CDR3 residues: CSAGTGSNEQFF. The DNA of the CDR3 is TGCAGCGCCGGGACCGGAAGCAATGAGCAGTTCTTC.

The chain employs TRBV6-5 and TRBJ1-3; D is ambiguous. The V end lost 2 bases, the J end lost 0 bases, and 14 bases lay between the germline ends. This CDR3 contains 17 residues. The germline CDR1 and CDR2 sequences are MNHEY and SVGAGI. CDR3 in DNA: TGTGCCAGCAGTTACGCCGCGGGAGGGTACTCTGGAAACACCATATATTTT. Translated: CASSYAAGGYSGNTIYF.

This clonotype was observed many times. The genes are TRBV7-2 and TRBJ2-2, with D possibly matching TRBD1 (5 bases). The length of the CDR3 is 15 residues. Germline V gene sequence: CDR1 SGHTA, CDR2 FQGNSA. Trimming took off 4 bases at V and 6 bases at J, with 15 bases between the two ends. CDR3 bases: TGTGCCAGCAGCTACGGACAAACCGACGCCGGGGAGCTGTTTTTT. Its translation is CASSYGQTDAGELFF.

The V gene is TRBV19, the J gene TRBJ1-3; no firm D call. The germline V gene encodes CDR1 LNHDA and CDR2 SQIVND (reference sequence). The CDR3 has 15 residues. V lost 5 bases, J lost 2 bases, and 13 bases lay in between. The CDR3 loop reads CASSQDRDPGNTIYF. In DNA form, the CDR3 reads TGTGCCAGTAGTCAAGATCGGGATCCTGGAAACACCATATATTTT.

A note on this clonotype: This could be a read error, since a much larger clone is one nucleotide away. This chain connects TRBV7-2 to TRBJ1-2; D gene uncertain. The CDR3 extends over 12 amino acids. Germline CDR1 and CDR2: SGHTA and FQGNSA. CDR3 loop: CASSPGGNGHTF. The CDR3 nucleotides are TGTGCCAGCAGCCCCGGAGGGAATGGCCACACCTTC.

This clonotype appeared many times. The chain links TRBV9 to TRBJ2-2; D is undetermined. Germline V gene sequence: CDR1 SGDLS, CDR2 YYNGEE. Trimming removed 0 bases from V and 1 base from J, with 4 bases in between. The CDR3 totals 14 residues. The CDR3 sequence: CASSVGGNTGELFF. In DNA, the CDR3 is TGTGCCAGCAGCGTAGGGGGGAACACCGGGGAGCTGTTTTTT. The whole variable domain, filled in from reference TRBV9 and TRBJ2-2, reads DSGVTQTPKHLITATGQRVTLRCSPRSGDLSVYWYQQSLDQGLQFLIQYYNGEERAKGNILERFSAQQFPDLHSELNLSSLELGDSALYFCASSVGGNTGELFFGEGSRLTVL.

The V call is TRBV19, the J call TRBJ2-3, with 7 bases that match TRBD2. V shed 9 bases, J shed 1 base, and the junction held 7 bases outside the gene matches. The length of the CDR3 is 14 residues. The germline CDR1 and CDR2 sequences are LNHDA and SQIVND (reference sequence). For the CDR3, the DNA is TGTGCCAGCCGCCCGACTAGCCGCACAGATACGCAGTATTTT. It encodes CASRPTSRTDTQYF.

The chain joins TRBV7-8 to TRBJ1-4; maybe TRBD1 (5 bases). Germline CDR1 is SGHVS and CDR2 is FQNEAQ. CDR3 length equals 14 residues. Trimming shortened V by 5 bases and J by 4 bases, and 11 bases separated the two germline ends. The CDR3 spells CASSPAGHNEKLFF. The CDR3 coding sequence is TGTGCCAGCAGCCCGGCAGGGCATAATGAAAAACTGTTTTTT.

A few counts support this clonotype. The chain couples TRBV4-3 to TRBJ1-1, with D perhaps TRBD1 (6 bases). Trimming stripped 4 bases from V and 3 bases from J, with 21 bases between. The CDR3 length is 17 residues. Germline values: CDR1 LGHNA, CDR2 YSLEER. CDR3 nucleotides: TGCGCCAGCAGCCCCGGGACGGCAATGAGGGGGGACACTGAAGCTTTCTTT. It translates to CASSPGTAMRGDTEAFF.

This clonotype was recorded many times. As DNA, the CDR3 is TGTGCCAGCAGCCGTGGGACGACGGCCAACTATGGCTACACCTTC. Its translation is CASSRGTTANYGYTF. The rearrangement uses TRBV7-9 and TRBJ1-2; D may be TRBD1 (5 bases). Per germline, CDR1 SEHNR and CDR2 FQNEAQ (reference sequence). There are 15 residues in the CDR3. V dropped 5 bases and J dropped 2 bases, with 15 bases sitting between them.

The rearrangement links TRBV9 to TRBJ2-5; 14 nucleotides align to TRBD2. Germline V lookup: CDR1 SGDLS, CDR2 YYNGEE. Trimming took 1 base from V and 4 from J; bases not matched to a gene: 9. The CDR3 has 18 amino acids. The CDR3 sequence: CASSVLRQTSGRGETQYF. CDR3 DNA sequence: TGTGCCAGCAGCGTACTAAGGCAGACTAGCGGGAGGGGAGAGACCCAGTACTTC. Filled out from reference TRBV9 and TRBJ2-5, the complete variable domain reads DSGVTQTPKHLITATGQRVTLRCSPRSGDLSVYWYQQSLDQGLQFLIQYYNGEERAKGNILERFSAQQFPDLHSELNLSSLELGDSALYFCASSVLRQTSGRGETQYFGPGTRLLVL.

Points on this clonotype: Being one base from a much bigger clone, this may be a read error. Because it lacks the conserved phenylalanine or tryptophan at the end, this CDR3 is likely a read error. CDR3 nucleotide sequence: TGTGCCAGCAATCCAGAGCAAGAGACCCAGTACCTC. Its protein is CASNPEQETQYL. The chain has TRBV6-6 and TRBJ2-5; D is ambiguous. V was shortened by 7 bases and J by 2 bases, with 8 bases between the two germline ends. Germline-derived CDR1 and CDR2 are MNHNY and SVGAGI (reference sequence). The CDR3 spans 12 residues.

This clonotype was recorded many times. This chain uses TRBV7-2 with TRBJ2-5; TRBD1 is a possible D gene (6 bases). Germline V gene data show CDR1 as SGHTA and CDR2 as FQGNSA. The CDR3 has 16 amino acids. V was shortened by 4 bases and J by 1 base, with 16 bases between the two germline ends. CDR3 bases: TGTGCCAGCAGCTCCCCATCGAGGGACACCCAAGAGACCCAGTACTTC. Translated, it gives CASSSPSRDTQETQYF.